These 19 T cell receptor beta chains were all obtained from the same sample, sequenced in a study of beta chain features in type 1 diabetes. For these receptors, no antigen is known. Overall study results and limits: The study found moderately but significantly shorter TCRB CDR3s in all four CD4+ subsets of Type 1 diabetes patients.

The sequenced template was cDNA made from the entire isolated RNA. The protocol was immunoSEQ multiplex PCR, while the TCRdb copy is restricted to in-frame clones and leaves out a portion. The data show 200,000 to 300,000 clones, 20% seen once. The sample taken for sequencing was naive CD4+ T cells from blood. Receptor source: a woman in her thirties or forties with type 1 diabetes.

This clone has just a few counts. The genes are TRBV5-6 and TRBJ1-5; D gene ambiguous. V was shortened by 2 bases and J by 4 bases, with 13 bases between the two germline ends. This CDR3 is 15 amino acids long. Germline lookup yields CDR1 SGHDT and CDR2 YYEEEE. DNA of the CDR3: TGTGCCAGCAGCTTCGGGAGGCCTTTAAATCAGCCCCAGCATTTT. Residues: CASSFGRPLNQPQHF.

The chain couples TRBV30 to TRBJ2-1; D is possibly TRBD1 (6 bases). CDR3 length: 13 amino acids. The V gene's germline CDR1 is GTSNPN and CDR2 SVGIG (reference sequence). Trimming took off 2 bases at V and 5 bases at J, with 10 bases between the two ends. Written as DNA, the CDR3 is TGTGCCTGGAGTCAGGACAGTAACAATGAGCAGTTCTTC. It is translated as CAWSQDSNNEQFF.

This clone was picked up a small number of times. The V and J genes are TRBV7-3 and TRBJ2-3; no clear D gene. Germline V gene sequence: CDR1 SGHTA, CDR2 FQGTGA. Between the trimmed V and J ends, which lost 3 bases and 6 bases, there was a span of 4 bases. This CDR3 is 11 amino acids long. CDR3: CASSFSDTQYF. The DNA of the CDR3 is TGTGCCAGCAGCTTTTCGGATACGCAGTATTTT.

The CDR3 here is CAISTGTSYEQYF. The CDR3 DNA follows: TGTGCCATCTCGACGGGAACCAGCTACGAGCAGTACTTC. The rearrangement links TRBV10-3 to TRBJ2-7; perhaps TRBD2 as D (5 bases). V dropped 8 bases and J dropped 3 bases, with 14 bases sitting between them. This CDR3 region has 13 residues. Germline lookup yields CDR1 ENHRY and CDR2 SYGVKD.

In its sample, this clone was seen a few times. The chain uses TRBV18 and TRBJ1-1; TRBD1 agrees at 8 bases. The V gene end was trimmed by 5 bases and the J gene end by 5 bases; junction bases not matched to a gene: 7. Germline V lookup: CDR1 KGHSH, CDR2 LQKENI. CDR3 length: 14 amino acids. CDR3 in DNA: TGTGCCAGCTCAACAGAAACAGGGGGGACTGAAGCTTTCTTT. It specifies CASSTETGGTEAFF. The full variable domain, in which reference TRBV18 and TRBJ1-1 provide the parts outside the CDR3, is NAGVMQNPRHLVRRRGQEARLRCSPMKGHSHVYWYRQLPEEGLKFMVYLQKENIIDESGMPKERFSAEFPKEGPSILRIQQVVRGDSAAYFCASSTETGGTEAFFGQGTRLTVV.

CDR3 nucleotides: TGTGCCTGGAGTGCCAGGGTTCTCAACACTGAAGCTTTCTTT. It yields the protein CAWSARVLNTEAFF. The chain carries TRBV30 and TRBJ1-1, with D perhaps matching TRBD1 (5 bases). V was shortened by 1 base and J by 2 bases, with 11 bases between the two germline ends. The CDR3 spans 14 residues. CDR1 is GTSNPN, CDR2 SVGIG, per germline (reference sequence).

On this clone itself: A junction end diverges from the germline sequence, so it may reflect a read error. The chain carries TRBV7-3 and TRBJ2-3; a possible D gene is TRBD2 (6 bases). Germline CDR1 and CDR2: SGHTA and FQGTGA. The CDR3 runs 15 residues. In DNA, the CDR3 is TGTGCCAGCAACTTAGCGGAACTCGCCCCAGATACGCAGTATTTT. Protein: CASNLAELAPDTQYF.

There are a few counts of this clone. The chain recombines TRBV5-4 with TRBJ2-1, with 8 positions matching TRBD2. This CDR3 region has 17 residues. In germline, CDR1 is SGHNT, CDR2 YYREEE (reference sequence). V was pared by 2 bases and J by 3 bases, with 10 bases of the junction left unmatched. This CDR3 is CASSFALGSGVYNEQFF. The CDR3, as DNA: TGTGCCAGCAGCTTCGCTCTAGGTAGCGGGGTCTACAATGAGCAGTTCTTC. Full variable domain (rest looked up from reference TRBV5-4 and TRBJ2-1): ETGVTQSPTHLIKTRGQQVTLRCSSQSGHNTVSWYQQALGQGPQFIFQYYREEENGRGNFPPRFSGLQFPNYSSELNVNALELDDSALYLCASSFALGSGVYNEQFFGPGTRLTVL.

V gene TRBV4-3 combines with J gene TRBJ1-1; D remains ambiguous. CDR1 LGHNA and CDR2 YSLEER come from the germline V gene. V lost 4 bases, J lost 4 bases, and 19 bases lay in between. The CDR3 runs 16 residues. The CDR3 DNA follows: TGCGCCAGCAGCCCCCAAGGTGAGGCGGGGAGCACTGAAGCTTTCTTT. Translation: CASSPQGEAGSTEAFF.

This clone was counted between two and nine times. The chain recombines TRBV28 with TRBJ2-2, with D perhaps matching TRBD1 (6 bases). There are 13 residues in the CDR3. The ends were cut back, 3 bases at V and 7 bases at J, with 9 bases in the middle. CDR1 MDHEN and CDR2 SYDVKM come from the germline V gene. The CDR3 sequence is CASSLWDIGELFF. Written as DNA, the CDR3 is TGTGCCAGCAGTTTGTGGGACATCGGGGAGCTGTTTTTT.

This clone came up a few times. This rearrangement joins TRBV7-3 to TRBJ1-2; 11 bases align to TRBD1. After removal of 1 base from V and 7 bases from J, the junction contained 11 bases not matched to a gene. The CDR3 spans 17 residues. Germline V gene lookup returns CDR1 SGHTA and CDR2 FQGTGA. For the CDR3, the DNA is TGTGCCAGCAGCTTAAACCCCGAAGGACAGGGGGCAGGTGGCTACACCTTC. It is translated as CASSLNPEGQGAGGYTF.

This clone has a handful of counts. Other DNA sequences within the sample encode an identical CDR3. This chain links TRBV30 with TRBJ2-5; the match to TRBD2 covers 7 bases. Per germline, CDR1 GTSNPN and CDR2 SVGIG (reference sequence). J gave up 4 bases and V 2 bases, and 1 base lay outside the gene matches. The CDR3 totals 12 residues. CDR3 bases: TGTGCCTGGAGTCCGGGGGGAGAGACCCAGTACTTC. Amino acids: CAWSPGGETQYF.

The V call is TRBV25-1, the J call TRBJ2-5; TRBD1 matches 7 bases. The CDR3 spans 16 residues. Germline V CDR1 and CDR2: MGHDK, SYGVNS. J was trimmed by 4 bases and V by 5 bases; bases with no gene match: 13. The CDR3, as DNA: TGTGCCAGCAGTCAAGCCGGGACAGTATGGGGAGAGACCCAGTACTTC. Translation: CASSQAGTVWGETQYF.

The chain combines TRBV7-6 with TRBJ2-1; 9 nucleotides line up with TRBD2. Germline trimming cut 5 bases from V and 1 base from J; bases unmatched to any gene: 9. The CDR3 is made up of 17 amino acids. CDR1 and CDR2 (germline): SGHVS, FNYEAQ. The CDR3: CASSPGGLAGSYNEQFF. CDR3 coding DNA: TGTGCCAGCAGCCCTGGTGGGCTAGCGGGGTCCTACAATGAGCAGTTCTTC.

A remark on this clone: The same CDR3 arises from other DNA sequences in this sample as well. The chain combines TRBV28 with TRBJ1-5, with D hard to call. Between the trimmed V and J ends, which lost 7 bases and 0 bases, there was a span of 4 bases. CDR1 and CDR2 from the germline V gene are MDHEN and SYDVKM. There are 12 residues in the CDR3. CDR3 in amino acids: CASTSSNQPQHF. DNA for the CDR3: TGTGCCAGCACTAGTAGCAATCAGCCCCAGCATTTT.

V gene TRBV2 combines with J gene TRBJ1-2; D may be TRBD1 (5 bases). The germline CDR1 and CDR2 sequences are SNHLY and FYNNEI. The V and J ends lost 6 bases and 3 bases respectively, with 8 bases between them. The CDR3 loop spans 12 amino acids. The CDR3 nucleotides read TGTGCCAGCAGGCTGACAGACTATGGCTACACCTTC. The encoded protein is CASRLTDYGYTF.

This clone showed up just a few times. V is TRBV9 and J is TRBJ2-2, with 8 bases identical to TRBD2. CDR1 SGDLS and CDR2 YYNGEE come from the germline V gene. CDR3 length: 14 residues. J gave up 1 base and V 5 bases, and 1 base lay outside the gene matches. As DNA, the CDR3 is TGTGCCAGCAGGCGGGAGGTGAACACCGGGGAGCTGTTTTTT. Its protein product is CASRREVNTGELFF.

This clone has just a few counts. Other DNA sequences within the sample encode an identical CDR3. CDR3 protein: CSVGLAGTGELFF. The CDR3 coding sequence is TGCAGCGTGGGGCTAGCGGGCACCGGGGAGCTGTTTTTT. The V call is TRBV29-1, the J call TRBJ2-2, with 8 bases fitting TRBD2. This CDR3 has 13 residues. Germline V gene sequence: CDR1 SQVTM, CDR2 ANQGSEA. The junction had 4 bases not matched to a gene; V was cut back by 6 bases and J by 4 bases.

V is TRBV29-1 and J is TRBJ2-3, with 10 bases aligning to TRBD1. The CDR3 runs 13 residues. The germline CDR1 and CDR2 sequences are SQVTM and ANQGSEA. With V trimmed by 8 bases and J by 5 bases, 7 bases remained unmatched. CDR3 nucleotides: TGCAGCACGCCGGGACAGGGGATAGATACGCAGTATTTT. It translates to CSTPGQGIDTQYF.